This TCR beta chain was identified during a study of human T cells and chemical hapten exposure. Total RNA came from unfractionated whole blood. This clonotype was picked up a small number of times. TCRdb passed the 5' RACE reads through MiXCR, listing each CDR3 protein once. Seen here are 150,000 or so distinct CDR3 sequences, about 4% observed once, and the top ten hold more than 1.2%. This TCR came from a female donor in good health.

CDR3 amino acids: CAISPSRSGWSGANVLTF. The CDR3 DNA follows: TGTGCCATCAGCCCTTCACGTTCGGGTTGGTCTGGGGCCAACGTCCTGACTTTC. V is TRBV6-6 and J is TRBJ2-6, with D hard to call. V lost 10 bases and J lost 1, with 23 bases in between. This CDR3 spans 18 amino acids. CDR1 is MNHNY, CDR2 SVGAGI, per germline (reference sequence).